The present entry profiles one T cell receptor (beta chain) with its context. It lacks a known antigen. No base quality information exists; no much larger clone differs at one position. The sample holds other DNA sequences that translate to the same CDR3. V loses 5 bases, J loses 5 bases, and the germline ends lie 9 bases apart. The CDR3 has 12 amino acids, counting the end cysteine and phenylalanine. Solely the CDR3 DNA is kept, with 36 bases framed from the first base. CDR1 and CDR2, per the germline V gene (reference sequence), are LNHNV and YYDKDF. This sample was taken from a study of metastatic and nonmetastatic thyroid tumors (dated by TCRdb to between 2020 and 2021). About the full investigation: Repertoires were compared across peripheral blood and tumor or nodule tissue samples from malignant and benign thyroid patients.

None of the patients had been given any treatment before thyroid surgery. Patient clinical samples collected from 2012 to 2018 were retrospectively analysed using T-cell receptor beta sequencing. Results the study describes overall, beyond this receptor: In both blood and tumor samples, TCR beta diversity was reported to be significantly higher in malignant tumors than in benign nodules.

Library generation was performed with PCR. The sequencing machine was an Illumina HiSeq 4000. High-throughput sequencing was used to profile the TCR beta-chain CDR3 region of every patient. The study's processing was this. A classifier to discriminate distant-metastatic papillary thyroid cancer patients was built from CDR3 differences across clinicopathological groups. Repertoire diversity was assessed with the Shannon index, and tumor-blood repertoire similarity with the Morisita-Horn index. TCRdb itself trimmed the public reads at Q25 with fastp, ran MiXCR and retained productive beta chains. Here the V and J calls rest on TCRdb's processing, not on the authors' analysis. This sample is represented by about 28,000 clones; roughly 20% of them were singletons. Together, the top ten hold 39% of the sample.

This receptor was taken from a female donor with papillary thyroid cancer or a benign thyroid nodule (not recorded which). Some clones in this sample may be carry-over from other donors' samples. The sample taken for sequencing was blood. Recombination connected TRBV15 to TRBJ2-5; the D gene cannot be resolved reliably. The CDR3 reads as follows: CATSGARETQYF. The DNA sequence is as follows: TGTGCCACCAGCGGAGCCCGGGAGACCCAGTACTTC.